The present TCR beta chain was sequenced within a study of blood T cell repertoires in COVID-19. On the study more broadly: Acute and convalescent COVID-19 specimens originated in the United States, Italy and Spain. In each case, the material was cDNA or gDNA derived from T cells, B-cell-depleted T cells, or PBMCs.

This CDR3 contains 16 residues. V lost 0 bases, J lost 6 bases, and 16 bases lay in between. CDR1 is SGHRS and CDR2 is YFSETQ in the germline V gene. TCRdb's table, derived via immunoSEQ multiplex PCR, lists solely in-frame clones and lacks some. The sample holds some 140,000 clones; approximately 90% are singletons and the top ten take more than 15%. This clone was counted only a few times. The material sequenced was peripheral blood. The sequence was collected from a man between 50 and 59 years old with active or convalescent COVID-19. The chain combines TRBV5-1 with TRBJ1-5, with TRBD1 as a possible D gene (6 bases). The CDR3 region has the DNA TGCGCCAGCAGCTTGGCCCCGGGGGGCAGGGGTCAGCCCCAGCATTTT. This codes for CASSLAPGGRGQPQHF.